A selection of T cell receptor beta chains follows, all from one sample in a study of shared clonotypes between healthy human individuals. The table came from immunoSEQ multiplex PCR; TCRdb's copy has only in-frame clones and leaves some out. The table lists millions of clones, around nine tenths of them singletons, with about 0.13% in the top ten. Material: naive CD4+ T cells sorted from blood. The receptors here all came from a man younger than 35 in good health. Each CDR3 is given with its conserved first and last residue. A D gene is named only where the DNA matches it firmly. Not every row has a clone size; where given, it reads once, few, many or a size class.

cdr3_nt,cdr3_aa,d_call,v_call,cdr3_length,clone_size,j_call
TGTGCCAGTAGTGCAGTTGGCGGGAGTACAGATACGCAGTATTTT,CASSAVGGSTDTQYF,TRBD2,TRBV19,15,-,TRBJ2-3
TGTGCCAGCAGCTTAAGTTTGACCGACACATCCGAGCAGTACTTC,CASSLSLTDTSEQYF,-,TRBV7-2,15,-,TRBJ2-7
TGTGCCAGCTCACCAATCGGAGCAGGGAATAATGAAAAACTGTTTTTT,CASSPIGAGNNEKLFF,-,TRBV18,16,once,TRBJ1-4
TGTGCCAGCAGCTTGGAAGGGGTCGGCAATCAGCCCCAGCATTTT,CASSLEGVGNQPQHF,-,TRBV11-2,15,-,TRBJ1-5
TGTGCCAGCAGCATAAGGGTCTCTGGGGCCAACGTCCTGACTTTC,CASSIRVSGANVLTF,-,TRBV6-6,15,-,TRBJ2-6
TGTGCCAGCAGTTTTGCCGGAGTCGGATATGGCTACACCTTC,CASSFAGVGYGYTF,-,TRBV6-5,14,-,TRBJ1-2
TGTGCCAGCAGCTCGCACCTTGGACCAGATACGCAGTATTTT,CASSSHLGPDTQYF,-,TRBV7-3,14,-,TRBJ2-3
TGTGCCAGCAGCTTAGCCCCAGTGAACTCTGCAACTAATGAAAAACTGTTTTTT,CASSLAPVNSATNEKLFF,-,TRBV7-2,18,-,TRBJ1-4
TGTGCCAGCAGTCCCCCGGGGGGGGCCGACTCCTACGAGCAGTACTTC,CASSPPGGADSYEQYF,TRBD2,TRBV28,16,-,TRBJ2-7
TGCGCCAGCAGCCAAGATAGTACGAGCTCCTACAATGAGCAGTTCTTC,CASSQDSTSSYNEQFF,-,TRBV4-3,16,-,TRBJ2-1
TGTGCCAGCAGCCGGCGACTAGCGGATACGGCCAAAAACATTCAGTACTTC,CASSRRLADTAKNIQYF,TRBD2,TRBV7-9,17,-,TRBJ2-4
TGTGCCAGCAGCACCAGGCCAAGAGGGGTATTCGAGCAGTACTTC,CASSTRPRGVFEQYF,-,TRBV4-2,15,-,TRBJ2-7
TGCGCCAGCAGCCCTCCCGGGACAGCCTATGGCTACACCTTC,CASSPPGTAYGYTF,TRBD1,TRBV5-1,14,-,TRBJ1-2
TGTGCCAGCAGCAATCGTTTAGCGGGAGGCCAAGAGCTGTTTTTT,CASSNRLAGGQELFF,TRBD2,TRBV5-4,15,-,TRBJ2-2
TGTGCCAGCAGTGGGGAGGGAAAAGCTCGGGCTGAAGCTTTCTTT,CASSGEGKARAEAFF,-,TRBV6-1,15,-,TRBJ1-1
TGTGCCAATAGGCTCATGGGTGGAAACACCATATATTTT,CANRLMGGNTIYF,-,TRBV2,13,-,TRBJ1-3
TGTGCCAGCACCTTCACCTTTATGAACCGAGGCTACACCTTC,CASTFTFMNRGYTF,-,TRBV6-4,14,-,TRBJ1-2
TGTGCCAGCCAGGTAGACCTGGGAAGCAATCAGCCCCAGCATTTT,CASQVDLGSNQPQHF,-,TRBV2,15,-,TRBJ1-5
TGTGCCTGGAATCCGGGACTAGCGGGGGGGTCAGATACGCAGTATTTT,CAWNPGLAGGSDTQYF,TRBD2,TRBV30,16,-,TRBJ2-3
TGTGCCAGCATCATGGGGGGGGCCAACGTCCTGACTTTC,CASIMGGANVLTF,-,TRBV2,13,-,TRBJ2-6
TGTGCCAGCAGCTTAAACAGCGGAAGGGGAGAAGAGCAGTACTTC,CASSLNSGRGEEQYF,-,TRBV7-9,15,once,TRBJ2-7
TGTGCCAGCAGTGAAATGGCTGAAGCTTTCTTT,CASSEMAEAFF,-,TRBV6-1,11,-,TRBJ1-1
TGTGCCAGCAGCTCGAAAGGGAGCGGGGGGCGCCTACCCTACGAGCAGTACTTC,CASSSKGSGGRLPYEQYF,TRBD2,TRBV5-4,18,-,TRBJ2-7
TGTGCCAGCAGCTTGAAGGGTGAGCAGTTCTTC,CASSLKGEQFF,-,TRBV11-3,11,-,TRBJ2-1
TGTGCCATCAGCTCCGGGCCGCTGGAGAATGAGCAGTTCTTC,CAISSGPLENEQFF,-,TRBV10-3,14,-,TRBJ2-1
TGTGCCAGCAGCTACCAGGGAGGCTACACCTTC,CASSYQGGYTF,-,TRBV6-5,11,-,TRBJ1-2
TGTGCCAGCAGCTTGTCGACTGGGGACAATGAGCAGTTCTTC,CASSLSTGDNEQFF,-,TRBV7-2,14,-,TRBJ2-1
TGTGCCAGCAGCTCGACGACAGGGAACACTGAAGCTTTCTTT,CASSSTTGNTEAFF,-,TRBV7-6,14,-,TRBJ1-1
TGTGCCAGCAGCTTGGGGACAGGGGGTGGTGAAAAACTGTTTTTT,CASSLGTGGGEKLFF,TRBD1,TRBV5-6,15,-,TRBJ1-4
TGTGCCAGCAGTTTCGGAGACAGGGCGGACACCATATATTTT,CASSFGDRADTIYF,TRBD1,TRBV27,14,-,TRBJ1-3
TGTGCCAGCAGTTTTACCTCCGCGCGGGCGCTAAACATTCAGTACTTC,CASSFTSARALNIQYF,-,TRBV27,16,-,TRBJ2-4
TGCGCCAGCAGCGTGGCGGGCGGCGGGGAGACCCAGTACTTC,CASSVAGGGETQYF,-,TRBV5-1,14,-,TRBJ2-5
TGCGCCAGCAGTGGCCATGCGGGCTACGAGCAGTACTTC,CASSGHAGYEQYF,-,TRBV10-1,13,-,TRBJ2-7
TGTGCCAGCAGCTTAGACCGAAGCTCCTACAATGAGCAGTTCTTC,CASSLDRSSYNEQFF,-,TRBV7-3,15,-,TRBJ2-1
TGTGCCAGTACCGTGTCGGGCCGTGGAACAGATACGCAGTATTTT,CASTVSGRGTDTQYF,-,TRBV6-1,15,-,TRBJ2-3
TGTGCCAGTAGTATTGGGGGACTAGTTGAAGAGACCCAGTACTTC,CASSIGGLVEETQYF,TRBD2,TRBV19,15,-,TRBJ2-5
TGCGCCAGCAGCTTGGGTCTTAAACCCTTCACAGATACGCAGTATTTT,CASSLGLKPFTDTQYF,-,TRBV5-1,16,-,TRBJ2-3
TGTGCCAGCAGCCTAGGACAGACAACTAATGAAAAACTGTTTTTT,CASSLGQTTNEKLFF,-,TRBV7-2,15,-,TRBJ1-4
TGTGCCAGCAGTGTTGGGCAGGGGTACACAGATACGCAGTATTTT,CASSVGQGYTDTQYF,-,TRBV6-1,15,-,TRBJ2-3
TGTGCCAGCAGTGCCCCGACTAGCTACTACACCGGGGAGCTGTTTTTT,CASSAPTSYYTGELFF,TRBD2,TRBV2,16,once,TRBJ2-2
TGTGCCAGCAGTGACCAGGTTCCCCACAATGAGCAGTTCTTC,CASSDQVPHNEQFF,-,TRBV2,14,-,TRBJ2-1
TGTGCCAGCAGTTTAAGCGGGGGGCTGAGAGCTAACTATGGCTACACCTTC,CASSLSGGLRANYGYTF,-,TRBV27,17,-,TRBJ1-2
TGTGCCGGAAAGACTGGACAGGGGGACGAGCAGTACTTC,CAGKTGQGDEQYF,TRBD1,TRBV6-1,13,-,TRBJ2-7
TGCAGTGGCCTACAGGGAGACACCATATATTTT,CSGLQGDTIYF,-,TRBV20-1,11,-,TRBJ1-3